These T cell receptor beta chains were read from a single sample in a study of blood T cell repertoires in COVID-19. TCRdb's table, derived via immunoSEQ multiplex PCR, lists solely in-frame clones and lacks some. Among 150,000 to 200,000 clones listed, approximately 87% were seen once. Sequenced material: peripheral blood. The receptors here all came from a woman aged 55-70 years with COVID-19, enrolled during active disease. CDR3s include the opening cysteine and the closing phenylalanine or tryptophan. D genes are given only for firm matches. Rows may omit the clone size; those that give it use once, few, many or a size class.

j_gene,len,v_gene,abundance,d_gene,CDR3aa,CDR3nt
TRBJ2-7,17,TRBV6-9,NA,TRBD2,CASSSILAGMGRYEQYF,TGTGCCAGCAGTTCTATACTAGCGGGAATGGGGCGCTACGAGCAGTACTTC
TRBJ1-6,17,TRBV28,NA,TRBD1,CASSSDPDRGSRSPLHF,TGTGCCAGCAGTTCAGATCCGGACAGGGGCTCGCGGTCACCCCTCCACTTT
TRBJ2-5,14,TRBV27,NA,NA,CASSVGHLQETQYF,TGTGCCAGCAGTGTTGGACATCTCCAAGAGACCCAGTACTTC
TRBJ1-2,13,TRBV7-9,NA,TRBD1,CASSRGQTYGYTF,TGTGCCAGCAGCCGGGGACAGACATATGGCTACACCTTC
TRBJ1-4,15,TRBV29-1,NA,TRBD1,CSAFGQGGTNEKLFF,TGCAGCGCCTTCGGACAGGGGGGGACTAATGAAAAACTGTTTTTT
TRBJ2-7,15,TRBV20-1,once,NA,CSASGAGSGSYEQYF,TGCAGTGCTAGTGGGGCGGGTAGCGGATCCTACGAGCAGTACTTC
TRBJ1-1,13,TRBV7-9,NA,NA,CASSSDIYTEAFF,TGTGCCAGCAGCTCGGACATCTACACTGAAGCTTTCTTT
TRBJ2-5,15,TRBV25-1,NA,TRBD1,CASSEPTGGQETQYF,TGTGCCAGCAGTGAGCCGACAGGGGGGCAAGAGACCCAGTACTTC
TRBJ1-1,14,TRBV24-1,NA,NA,CATSEAGRNTEAFF,TGTGCCACCAGTGAGGCGGGAAGGAACACTGAAGCTTTCTTT
TRBJ1-2,13,TRBV11-3,NA,NA,CASRQTPEDGYTF,TGTGCCAGCAGACAGACACCGGAGGATGGCTACACCTTC
TRBJ2-7,12,TRBV27,NA,NA,CASSLRGNEQYF,TGTGCCAGCAGTTTACGGGGGAACGAGCAGTACTTC
TRBJ1-2,14,TRBV30,NA,NA,CAWSVGGGTHGYTF,TGTGCCTGGAGTGTCGGCGGGGGAACCCATGGCTACACCTTC
TRBJ1-4,13,TRBV6-5,NA,TRBD1,CALQGATNEKLFF,TGTGCCCTACAGGGGGCGACTAATGAAAAACTGTTTTTT
TRBJ1-3,17,TRBV19,few,TRBD1,CASSKFWTGGLGNTIYF,TGTGCCAGTAGTAAATTCTGGACAGGGGGCTTAGGAAACACCATATATTTT
TRBJ2-7,18,TRBV19,NA,TRBD2,CASSIGWGLAGASYEQYF,TGTGCCAGTAGTATCGGGTGGGGACTAGCGGGTGCTTCCTACGAGCAGTACTTC
TRBJ1-3,19,TRBV15,NA,TRBD1,CATSRGPGQGGRSGNTIYF,TGTGCCACCAGCAGGGGGCCGGGACAGGGGGGCCGCTCTGGAAACACCATATATTTT
TRBJ1-6,14,TRBV28,NA,NA,CASSPGGYNSPLHF,TGTGCCAGCAGTCCCGGGGGTTATAATTCACCCCTCCACTTT
TRBJ1-6,14,TRBV3-1/TRBV3-2,NA,NA,CASSHRSPETPLHF,TGTGCCAGCAGTCACAGGAGCCCGGAGACACCCCTCCACTTT
TRBJ2-4,15,TRBV25-1,NA,NA,CASSPPGVAKNIQYF,TGTGCCAGCAGTCCCCCCGGGGTAGCCAAAAACATTCAGTACTTC
TRBJ2-5,15,TRBV7-9,few,TRBD2,CATTLELAGVETQYF,TGTGCCACCACTTTGGAACTAGCGGGAGTAGAGACCCAGTACTTC
TRBJ1-6,15,TRBV7-2,NA,TRBD1,CASSPEGQYNSPLHF,TGTGCCAGCAGCCCCGAGGGACAGTATAATTCACCCCTCCACTTT
TRBJ1-4,15,TRBV5-6,NA,TRBD1,CASSYPGQGGEKLFF,TGTGCCAGCAGTTACCCGGGACAGGGCGGTGAAAAACTGTTTTTT
TRBJ2-2,16,TRBV4-3,NA,TRBD2,CASSQDLAVNTGELFF,TGCGCCAGCAGCCAAGATCTAGCGGTAAACACCGGGGAGCTGTTTTTT
TRBJ2-1,16,TRBV9,NA,NA,CASSVAGEVSYNEQFF,TGTGCCAGCAGCGTAGCGGGAGAAGTATCCTACAATGAGCAGTTCTTC
TRBJ2-7,12,TRBV27,NA,NA,CASSLSQGEQYF,TGTGCCAGCAGTTTATCCCAGGGCGAGCAGTACTTC
TRBJ2-1,12,TRBV18,NA,NA,CASSPAGNEQFF,TGTGCCAGCTCACCTGCCGGGAATGAGCAGTTCTTC
TRBJ2-2,13,TRBV19,once,NA,CASSMLATGELFF,TGTGCCAGTAGTATGCTAGCGACCGGGGAGCTGTTTTTT
TRBJ1-2,13,TRBV4-1,few,NA,CASSQGETTGYTF,TGCGCCAGCAGCCAAGGCGAGACAACTGGCTACACCTTC
TRBJ1-3,17,TRBV28,few,TRBD1,CASSPLRQGAKGNTIYF,TGTGCCAGCAGTCCCCTCCGGCAGGGGGCAAAAGGAAACACCATATATTTT
TRBJ1-2,14,TRBV4-1,NA,NA,CASSQEPPDYGYTF,TGCGCCAGCAGCCAAGAACCCCCAGACTATGGCTACACCTTC
TRBJ2-1,17,TRBV19,NA,NA,CASRPGRTNPIYNEQFF,TGTGCCAGTAGACCAGGTCGGACAAACCCAATTTACAATGAGCAGTTCTTC
TRBJ1-4,16,TRBV9,once,NA,CASSTTPGVSNEKLFF,TGTGCCAGCAGCACTACCCCAGGGGTCTCTAATGAAAAACTGTTTTTT
TRBJ2-7,17,TRBV7-6,NA,TRBD2,CASSITGTSGTGGKQYF,TGTGCCAGCAGCATCACCGGGACTAGCGGGACGGGTGGGAAGCAGTACTTC
TRBJ2-1,14,TRBV7-9,NA,TRBD1,CAVLWDRGTNEQFF,TGTGCCGTTCTGTGGGACAGGGGGACCAATGAGCAGTTCTTC
TRBJ1-3,20,TRBV9,NA,TRBD1,CASSQRTGGTSDLSGNTIYF,TGTGCCAGCAGCCAACGGACAGGGGGTACTTCTGACCTCTCTGGAAACACCATATATTTT
TRBJ1-2,17,TRBV7-3,NA,TRBD1,CASSLPSSGQIKNGYTF,TGTGCCAGCAGCTTACCATCCTCGGGACAGATAAAGAATGGCTACACCTTC
TRBJ2-3,15,TRBV7-2,NA,TRBD1,CASSTSGGSRGTQYF,TGTGCCAGCAGTACCTCAGGGGGCTCCAGGGGTACGCAGTATTTT
TRBJ2-2,15,TRBV7-9,NA,TRBD2,CASSQTSGRTGELFF,TGTGCCAGCAGTCAAACTAGCGGGAGAACCGGGGAGCTGTTTTTT
TRBJ2-7,15,TRBV4-2,NA,TRBD1,CASSQTGTGNYEQYF,TGTGCCAGCAGCCAAACGGGGACAGGGAACTACGAGCAGTACTTC
TRBJ2-7,12,TRBV10-3,NA,NA,CAISEPTRHQYF,TGTGCCATCAGTGAGCCGACACGTCACCAGTACTTC